These T cell receptor beta chains were read from a single sample in a study of blood T cell repertoires in COVID-19. Generated by immunoSEQ multiplex PCR, the TCRdb table keeps only in-frame clones and is missing some. This table has over 150,000 clones, nearly 80% appearing once. The sample taken for sequencing was peripheral blood. The source of these receptors is a man older than 75 with acute or convalescent COVID-19. Both conserved end residues are part of each CDR3. A D gene is named only where the DNA matches it firmly. Size values are once, few and many counts, or a class for expanded clones, and some rows have none.

v_call,clone_size,j_call,d_call,cdr3_aa,cdr3_nt
TRBV12-5,once,TRBJ2-7,.,CASVPGAQGYEQYF,TGTGCTAGTGTCCCCGGTGCTCAGGGCTACGAGCAGTACTTC
TRBV5-1,once,TRBJ1-4,TRBD1,CASSPGQGEKLFF,TGCGCCAGCAGCCCGGGACAGGGTGAAAAACTGTTTTTT
TRBV6-2/TRBV6-3,.,TRBJ2-1,TRBD2,CASSEGGLAGMYEQFF,TGTGCCAGCAGCGAGGGGGGACTAGCGGGGATGTATGAGCAGTTCTTC
TRBV20-1,once,TRBJ1-4,.,CSARDSRGASNEKLFF,TGCAGTGCTCGTGACAGCAGGGGCGCCTCTAATGAAAAACTGTTTTTT
TRBV28,.,TRBJ1-2,.,CASSYGTTNYGYTF,TGTGCCAGCAGCTATGGGACAACTAACTATGGCTACACCTTC
TRBV7-6,.,TRBJ2-3,TRBD2,CASSLVGSTSGSTDTQYF,TGTGCCAGCAGCTTAGTCGGTTCGACTAGCGGAAGCACAGATACGCAGTATTTT
TRBV19,.,TRBJ2-1,TRBD1,CASRTGPYNEQFF,TGTGCCAGTCGGACAGGGCCCTACAATGAGCAGTTCTTC
TRBV19,.,TRBJ2-3,.,CASSTPPTDTQYF,TGTGCCAGTAGTACTCCTCCCACAGATACGCAGTATTTT
TRBV11-1,.,TRBJ2-5,TRBD2,CASSSRGGPVKETQYF,TGTGCCAGCAGCTCCCGCGGGGGACCGGTGAAAGAGACCCAGTACTTC
TRBV18,.,TRBJ2-5,.,CASSLGGNGETQYF,TGTGCCAGCAGTTTGGGGGGAAATGGAGAGACCCAGTACTTC
TRBV2,.,TRBJ2-1,.,CASSEESWGPYNEQFF,TGTGCCAGCAGTGAAGAGTCGTGGGGGCCCTACAATGAGCAGTTCTTC
TRBV11-2,many,TRBJ2-3,TRBD2,CASSPGTSGGLTDTQYF,TGTGCCAGCAGCCCAGGGACTAGCGGGGGGCTCACAGATACGCAGTATTTT
TRBV19,few,TRBJ2-1,.,CASRYRGGLHEQFF,TGTGCCAGCCGCTATAGGGGGGGCTTGCATGAGCAGTTCTTC
TRBV11-3,once,TRBJ2-1,.,CASNHGTSDEQFF,TGTGCCAGCAACCACGGGACATCGGATGAGCAGTTCTTC
TRBV5-1,.,TRBJ2-7,.,CASSLEGRAPREQYF,TGCGCCAGCAGCTTGGAAGGCAGAGCCCCTAGGGAGCAGTACTTC
TRBV20-1,.,TRBJ2-7,.,CSAVGAAEQYF,TGCAGTGCGGTGGGGGCCGCCGAGCAGTACTTC
TRBV6-5,.,TRBJ2-1,TRBD1,CASRGQGAVNEQFF,TGTGCCAGCAGAGGACAGGGGGCAGTCAATGAGCAGTTCTTC
TRBV27,.,TRBJ2-5,.,CASSLFLRGETQYF,TGTGCCAGCAGTTTATTTCTCCGGGGAGAGACCCAGTACTTC
TRBV28,.,TRBJ1-6,.,CASSSRGGVNSPLHF,TGTGCCAGCAGTTCCCGGGGCGGGGTTAATTCACCCCTCCACTTT
TRBV6-1,.,TRBJ1-5,.,CASSGTAGVPNQPQHF,TGTGCCAGCAGTGGAACGGCCGGGGTGCCCAATCAGCCCCAGCATTTT
TRBV30,.,TRBJ2-1,.,CAWSDESYNPKFF,TGTGCCTGGAGTGACGAAAGTTACAACCCGAAGTTCTTC
TRBV10-2,.,TRBJ1-3,.,CASGTSSGNTIYF,TGCGCCAGCGGGACTAGCTCTGGAAACACCATATATTTT
TRBV5-1,.,TRBJ2-1,.,CASAPTSGSYNEQFF,TGCGCCAGCGCCCCAACCTCGGGCTCCTACAATGAGCAGTTCTTC
TRBV27,few,TRBJ1-1,TRBD1,CASSVITPGGANTEAFF,TGTGCCAGCAGTGTTATTACCCCAGGGGGAGCAAACACTGAAGCTTTCTTT
TRBV6-5,.,TRBJ1-2,.,CASTQRGNGYTF,TGTGCCAGCACCCAGCGGGGGAATGGCTACACCTTC
TRBV5-6,.,TRBJ1-2,.,CASSFFQGPNYGYTF,TGTGCCAGCAGCTTTTTCCAGGGCCCCAACTATGGCTACACCTTC
TRBV19,.,TRBJ2-3,.,CASLGQFTDTQYF,TGTGCCAGCCTAGGACAGTTCACAGATACGCAGTATTTT
TRBV6-5,.,TRBJ2-3,.,CASSPSSVRDTQYF,TGTGCCAGCAGTCCCTCGAGCGTCCGGGATACGCAGTATTTT
TRBV6-2/TRBV6-3,few,TRBJ1-5,TRBD1,CASSTERQGANQPQHF,TGTGCCAGCAGTACAGAGAGACAGGGTGCAAATCAGCCCCAGCATTTT